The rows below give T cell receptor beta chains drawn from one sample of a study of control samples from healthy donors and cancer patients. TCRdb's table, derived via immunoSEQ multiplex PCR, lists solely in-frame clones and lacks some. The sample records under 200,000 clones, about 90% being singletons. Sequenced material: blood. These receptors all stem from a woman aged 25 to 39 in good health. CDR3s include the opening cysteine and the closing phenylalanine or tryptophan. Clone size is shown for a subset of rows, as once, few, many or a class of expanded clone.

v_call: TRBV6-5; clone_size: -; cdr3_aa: CASSAEGTSNQPQHF
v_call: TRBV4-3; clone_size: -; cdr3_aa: CASSQGRASSYNEQFF
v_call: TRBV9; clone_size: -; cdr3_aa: CASSVGGFSYEQYF
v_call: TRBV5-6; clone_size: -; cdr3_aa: CASSSQQGRRSGNTIYF
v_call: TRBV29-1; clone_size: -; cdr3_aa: CSAPMGMDTQYF
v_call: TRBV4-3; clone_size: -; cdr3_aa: CASSQVDGNYSPLHF
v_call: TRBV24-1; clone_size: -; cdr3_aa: CATSDLQTGSETQYF
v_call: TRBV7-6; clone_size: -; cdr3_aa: CASSTPVGGTQGEQYF
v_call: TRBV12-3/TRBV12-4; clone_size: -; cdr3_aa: CASSPGGAKTQYF
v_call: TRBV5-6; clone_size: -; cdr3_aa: CASSLNGRYRGVYEQYF
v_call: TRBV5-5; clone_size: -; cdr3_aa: CASSLDRGDGYTF
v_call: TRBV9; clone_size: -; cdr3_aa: CASSVGWGSGRAGELFF
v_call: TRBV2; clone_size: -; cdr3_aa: CASNYGQGQNQPQHF
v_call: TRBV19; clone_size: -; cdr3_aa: CASSISGDGYNEQFF
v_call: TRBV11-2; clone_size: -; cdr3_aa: CASSRGGAGEKLFF
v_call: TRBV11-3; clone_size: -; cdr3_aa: CASSPSRRGRRTEAFF
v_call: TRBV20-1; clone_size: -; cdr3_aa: CSAARSYEQYF
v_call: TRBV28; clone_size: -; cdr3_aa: CASSLSPTEAQWGYTF
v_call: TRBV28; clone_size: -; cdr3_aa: CASSFAQLAGGPTGELFF
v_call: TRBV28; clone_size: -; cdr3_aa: CASSLSRAYGYTF
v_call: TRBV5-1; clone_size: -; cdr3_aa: CASSFQGRGTEAFF
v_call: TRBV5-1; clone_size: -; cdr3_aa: CASSFTGQGDEQFF
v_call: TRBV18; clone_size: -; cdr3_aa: CASSPPGTLTTELFF
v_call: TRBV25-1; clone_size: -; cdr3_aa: CASSDSSGSMNEQFF
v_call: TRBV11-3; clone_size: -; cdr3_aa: CASSKDRAYNEQFF
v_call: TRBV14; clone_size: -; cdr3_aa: CASSILAGGSYEQYF
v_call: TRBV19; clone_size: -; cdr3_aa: CASSIPYANYGYTF
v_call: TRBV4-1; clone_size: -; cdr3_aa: CASSQDPRASYEQYF
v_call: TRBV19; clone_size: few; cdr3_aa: CASSIEGTGLNQPQHF
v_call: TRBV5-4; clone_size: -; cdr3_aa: CASRGTDSYEQYF
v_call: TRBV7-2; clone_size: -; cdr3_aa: CASSLGTEVLYYGYTF
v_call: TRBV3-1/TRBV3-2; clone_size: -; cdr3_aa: CASSPTGVAYEQYF
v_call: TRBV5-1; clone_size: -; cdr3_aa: CASSPGGSGNKNIQYF
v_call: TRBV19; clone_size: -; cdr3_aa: CASSIGDRDINQPQHF
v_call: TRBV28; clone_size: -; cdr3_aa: CASETRASGRHEQFF
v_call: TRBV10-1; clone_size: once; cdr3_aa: CASRDTDTGELFF
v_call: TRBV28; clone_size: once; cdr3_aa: CASKRDRGYEQYF
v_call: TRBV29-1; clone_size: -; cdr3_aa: CSAVAGLNEQYF
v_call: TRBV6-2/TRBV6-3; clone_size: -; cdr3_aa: CASSLSGNAQYF
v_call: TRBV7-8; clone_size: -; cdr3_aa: CASSLAQTGGGYEQYF
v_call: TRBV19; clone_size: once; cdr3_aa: CASSMMSGELFF
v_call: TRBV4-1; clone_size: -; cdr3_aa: CASSRSSGLHNEQFF
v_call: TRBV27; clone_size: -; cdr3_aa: CASSLEGQGAFSEQFF
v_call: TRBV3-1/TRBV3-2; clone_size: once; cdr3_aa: CASSKKEDGNEQFF
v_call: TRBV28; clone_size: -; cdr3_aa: CASSARGLGGLSNQPQHF
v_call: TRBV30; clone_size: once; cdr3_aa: CAWSVNFQETQYF
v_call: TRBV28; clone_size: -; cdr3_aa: CASSFWGASTGNTIYF
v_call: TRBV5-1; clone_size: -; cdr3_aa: CASSLGLAGVNEQFF
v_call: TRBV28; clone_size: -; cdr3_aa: CASSYRGRGSGYTF
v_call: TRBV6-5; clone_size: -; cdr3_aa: CASSYGLGPYEQYF
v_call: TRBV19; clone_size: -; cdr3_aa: CASSSPGGNNEQFF
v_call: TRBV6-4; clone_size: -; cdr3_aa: CASSDSRRAGSPLHF
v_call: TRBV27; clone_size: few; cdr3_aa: CASRTDGQPNTEAFF
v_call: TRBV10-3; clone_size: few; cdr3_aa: CAISWGYEKLFF
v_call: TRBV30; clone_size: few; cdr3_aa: CAWTSSGYEQYF
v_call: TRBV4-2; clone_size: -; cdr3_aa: CASSPRLAGLYEQYF